The 19 T cell receptor beta chains reported below all come from one sample, sequenced in a study of cytomegalovirus exposure and HLA in healthy donors. Profiled with immunoSEQ multiplex PCR; TCRdb holds only in-frame clones, not every one. In the table there are just under 150,000 clones, approximately 90% of which are singletons. The sequenced sample consisted of PBMCs. The receptors shown here come from a man between 18 and 29 years old in good health and CMV-seropositive.

This chain uses TRBV9 with TRBJ2-3, with 9 positions matching TRBD2. The CDR3 totals 15 residues. With 3 bases clipped from V and 0 bases from J, the junction kept 2 bases outside the gene matches. Germline lookup yields CDR1 SGDLS and CDR2 YYNGEE. CDR3 in amino acids: CASSAGLASTDTQYF. CDR3 in DNA: TGTGCCAGCAGCGCGGGACTAGCAAGCACAGATACGCAGTATTTT.

This chain links TRBV6-1 with TRBJ1-6; D remains ambiguous. The CDR3 contains 16 residues. Germline V gene lookup returns CDR1 MNHNS and CDR2 SASEGT. V was pared by 1 base and J by 0 bases, with 7 bases between. CDR3 in amino acids: CASSEDRSSYNSPLHF. The CDR3 region has the DNA TGTGCCAGCAGTGAAGACAGAAGCTCCTATAATTCACCCCTCCACTTT.

In DNA, the CDR3 is TGTGCCAGCAGTTTCGGGCAGGGGGCGAGACAAGCTTTCTTT. Its translation is CASSFGQGARQAFF. The J gene is TRBJ1-1, the V gene TRBV6-5; 8 bases are a match to TRBD1. Germline V gives CDR1 MNHEY, CDR2 SVGAGI. V lost 4 bases to trimming and J lost 9 bases; unmatched junction nucleotides: 10. The CDR3 has 14 residues.

The CDR3 is CATSIQRQTGELFF. The DNA of the CDR3 is TGTGCCACCAGCATCCAGAGGCAGACCGGGGAGCTGTTTTTT. The chain joins TRBV15 to TRBJ2-2, with D unclear. V dropped 4 bases and J dropped 5 bases, with 11 bases sitting between them. The germline V gene has CDR1 LNHNV and CDR2 YYDKDF (reference sequence). This CDR3 comprises 14 residues.

The count of this clone is one. CDR3 bases: TGTGCCAGCAGTTTGGGGCGGGAAGATGGCTACACCTTC. It encodes CASSLGREDGYTF. The chain links TRBV28 to TRBJ1-2, with a weak D call TRBD1 (5 bases). This CDR3 region has 13 residues. Germline loops: CDR1 MDHEN, CDR2 SYDVKM. V lost 3 bases and J 6 bases, leaving 11 bases between the germline ends.

CDR3 nucleotides: TGTGCCAGCAGCTCGGACAGAAACGAGCAGTACTTC. It encodes CASSSDRNEQYF. The V call is TRBV11-2, the J call TRBJ2-7; D is perhaps TRBD1 (6 bases). Germline V CDR1 and CDR2: SGHAT, FQNNGV. The CDR3 runs to 12 residues. V lost 4 bases, J lost 5 bases, and 9 bases lay in between.

The chain carries TRBV5-1 and TRBJ1-5; TRBD1 is a possible D gene (5 bases). The CDR3 is made up of 14 amino acids. Germline CDR1 SGHRS, CDR2 YFSETQ. Trimming shortened V by 2 bases and J by 5 bases, and 11 bases separated the two germline ends. For the CDR3, the DNA is TGCGCCAGCAGCTTTGGGCAGGGCGATCAGCCCCAGCATTTT. Protein product: CASSFGQGDQPQHF.

This chain connects TRBV19 to TRBJ2-3; D not certain. This CDR3 comprises 14 residues. The V end was cut by 5 bases, the J end by 2 bases, with 11 bases between. Germline V lookup: CDR1 LNHDA, CDR2 SQIVND (reference sequence). The CDR3: CASSVSPPTDTQYF. CDR3 nucleotide sequence: TGTGCCAGTAGTGTGTCTCCCCCCACAGATACGCAGTATTTT.

The chain employs TRBV5-4 and TRBJ2-1, with 8 bases lining up with TRBD2. Trimming at V came to 4 bases and at J to 5 bases, leaving 5 bases not matched to a gene. Germline values: CDR1 SGHNT, CDR2 YYREEE (reference sequence). The CDR3 loop spans 14 amino acids. The DNA for the CDR3 is TGTGCCAGCAGCCCAGCGGGAGCCCACAATGAGCAGTTCTTC. Its translation: CASSPAGAHNEQFF.

This clone was observed once. J is TRBJ2-1 and V is TRBV5-1; 8 bases agree with TRBD2. The CDR3 is made up of 14 amino acids. V lost 3 bases, J lost 5 bases, and 4 bases stayed unmatched. Germline lookup yields CDR1 SGHRS and CDR2 YFSETQ. The CDR3 nucleotides read TGCGCCAGCAGCTCGGGACTAGGAAACAATGAGCAGTTCTTC. Its protein is CASSSGLGNNEQFF. Looking up the rest from reference TRBV5-1 and TRBJ2-1 gives the full variable domain: KAGVTQTPRYLIKTRGQQVTLSCSPISGHRSVSWYQQTPGQGLQFLFEYFSETQRNKGNFPGRFSGRQFSNSRSEMNVSTLELGDSALYLCASSSGLGNNEQFFGPGTRLTVL.

V gene TRBV11-2 combines with J gene TRBJ2-2, with D perhaps matching TRBD1 (6 bases). The V end lost 3 bases, the J end lost 0 bases, and 8 bases lay between the germline ends. CDR3 length: 15 amino acids. Germline loops: CDR1 SGHAT, CDR2 FQNNGV. CDR3 coding DNA: TGTGCCAGCAGCTTCTGGACAGCGAACACCGGGGAGCTGTTTTTT. Its translation is CASSFWTANTGELFF. Combining the CDR3 with reference TRBV11-2 and TRBJ2-2 gives the whole variable domain EAGVAQSPRYKIIEKRQSVAFWCNPISGHATLYWYQQILGQGPKLLIQFQNNGVVDDSQLPKDRFSAERLKGVDSTLKIQPAKLEDSAVYLCASSFWTANTGELFFGEGSRLTVL.

The J gene is TRBJ2-3, the V gene TRBV30; 7 nucleotides agree with TRBD2. The CDR3 spans 14 residues. Germline CDR1 and CDR2: GTSNPN and SVGIG (reference sequence). The J segment lost 2 bases and the V segment lost 3 bases, leaving 5 bases of the junction unmatched. CDR3 DNA: TGTGCCTGGAGAAGAGCGGGGCCCACAGATACGCAGTATTTT. Protein sequence: CAWRRAGPTDTQYF.

The CDR3 is CSPLGLAGAWSSYNEQFF. DNA for the CDR3: TGCAGCCCCTTGGGACTAGCGGGAGCCTGGAGCTCCTACAATGAGCAGTTCTTC. V gene TRBV29-1 combines with J gene TRBJ2-1; 14 bases fit TRBD2. V gave up 8 bases and J gave up 0 bases; unmatched junction bases: 12. CDR1 and CDR2 from the germline V gene are SQVTM and ANQGSEA. The CDR3 has 18 residues.

The rearrangement uses TRBV30 and TRBJ1-4; a possible D gene is TRBD1 (5 bases). From germline, CDR1 is GTSNPN and CDR2 SVGIG (reference sequence). V gave up 5 bases and J gave up 13 bases, with 14 bases separating them. The CDR3 contains 11 residues. Here the CDR3 reads CAWRGGGALFF. CDR3 nucleotide sequence: TGTGCCTGGCGAGGAGGAGGGGCACTGTTTTTT.

J is TRBJ2-7 and V is TRBV13; 8 bases agree with TRBD1. Germline CDR1 is PRHDT and CDR2 is FYEKMQ (reference sequence). This CDR3 has 13 amino acids. After removal of 5 bases from V and 6 bases from J, the junction contained 6 bases not matched to a gene. The CDR3 reads CASSRQGTGEQYF. The CDR3, as DNA: TGTGCCAGCAGCCGACAGGGGACGGGCGAGCAGTACTTC.

The CDR3 here is CASSYTRTSGVGEQYF. DNA of the CDR3: TGTGCCAGCAGTTACACCCGGACTAGCGGGGTAGGCGAGCAGTACTTC. This chain links TRBV6-5 with TRBJ2-7; 12 positions match TRBD2. This CDR3 is 16 amino acids long. With 2 bases clipped from V and 6 bases from J, the junction kept 8 bases outside the gene matches. Germline values: CDR1 MNHEY, CDR2 SVGAGI.

This chain uses TRBV5-1 with TRBJ2-3; TRBD1 agrees at 10 bases. This CDR3 is 16 amino acids long. V gave up 0 bases and J gave up 4 bases; unmatched junction bases: 5. CDR1 SGHRS and CDR2 YFSETQ come from the germline V gene. CDR3 region: CASSLGQGARADTQYF. The CDR3 bases are TGCGCCAGCAGCTTGGGACAGGGGGCCAGGGCAGATACGCAGTATTTT.

The V call is TRBV6-6, the J call TRBJ2-3; 10 bases are a match to TRBD2. Germline CDR1 reads MNHNY; CDR2 reads SVGAGI (reference sequence). V lost 2 bases to trimming and J lost 14 bases; unmatched junction nucleotides: 10. This CDR3 contains 14 residues. The CDR3 is CASSYLAGDSLRYF. The CDR3 DNA reads TGTGCCAGCAGTTACCTAGCGGGAGATTCCCTCAGGTATTTT.

This sequence joins TRBV7-8 and TRBJ2-1; 16 positions agree with TRBD2. This CDR3 contains 15 residues. Germline CDR1 and CDR2: SGHVS and FQNEAQ. The V segment lost 4 bases and the J segment 10 bases; nucleotides outside the gene matches: 4. This CDR3 reads CASSSGLAGGWEQFF. CDR3 in DNA: TGTGCCAGCAGCTCGGGACTAGCGGGAGGGTGGGAGCAGTTCTTC. The whole variable domain, remainder taken from reference TRBV7-8 and TRBJ2-1, is GAGVSQSPRYKVAKRGQDVALRCDPISGHVSLFWYQQALGQGPEFLTYFQNEAQLDKSGLPSDRFFAERPEGSVSTLKIQRTQQEDSAVYLCASSSGLAGGWEQFFGPGTRLTVL.